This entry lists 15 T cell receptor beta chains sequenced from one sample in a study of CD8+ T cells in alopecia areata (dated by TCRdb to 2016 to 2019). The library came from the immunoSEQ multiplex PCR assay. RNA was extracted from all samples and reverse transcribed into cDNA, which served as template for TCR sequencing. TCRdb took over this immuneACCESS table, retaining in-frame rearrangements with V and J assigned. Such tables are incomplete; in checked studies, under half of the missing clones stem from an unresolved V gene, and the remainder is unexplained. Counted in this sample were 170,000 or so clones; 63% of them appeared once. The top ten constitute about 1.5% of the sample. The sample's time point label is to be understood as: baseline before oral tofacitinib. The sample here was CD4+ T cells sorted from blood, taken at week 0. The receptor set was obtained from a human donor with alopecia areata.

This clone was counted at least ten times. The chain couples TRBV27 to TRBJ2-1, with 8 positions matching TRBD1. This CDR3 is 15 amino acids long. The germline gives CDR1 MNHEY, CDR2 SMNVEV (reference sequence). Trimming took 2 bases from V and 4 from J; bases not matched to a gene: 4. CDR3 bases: TGTGCCAGCAGTTTACAGGGGGCGGTATACAATGAGCAGTTCTTC. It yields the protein CASSLQGAVYNEQFF.

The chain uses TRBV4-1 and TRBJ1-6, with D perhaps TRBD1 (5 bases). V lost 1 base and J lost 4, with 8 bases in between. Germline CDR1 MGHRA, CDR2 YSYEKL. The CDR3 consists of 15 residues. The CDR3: CASSQGQGYNSPLHF. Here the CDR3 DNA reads TGCGCCAGCAGCCAAGGGCAGGGTTATAATTCACCCCTCCACTTT.

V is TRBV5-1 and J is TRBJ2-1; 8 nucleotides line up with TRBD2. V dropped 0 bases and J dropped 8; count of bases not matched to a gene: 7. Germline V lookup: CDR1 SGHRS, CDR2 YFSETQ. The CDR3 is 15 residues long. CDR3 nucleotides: TGCGCCAGCAGCTTGGCCTTTGGCGGGGGGTATGAGCAGTTCTTC. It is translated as CASSLAFGGGYEQFF.

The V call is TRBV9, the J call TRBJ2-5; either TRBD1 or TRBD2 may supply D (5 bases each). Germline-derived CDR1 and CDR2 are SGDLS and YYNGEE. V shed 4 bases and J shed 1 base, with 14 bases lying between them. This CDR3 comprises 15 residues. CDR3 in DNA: TGTGCCAGCAGCTCAGGTGGGACCAGCCAAGAGACCCAGTACTTC. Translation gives CASSSGGTSQETQYF.

The CDR3, as DNA: TGCGCCAGCAGCCCAGTAAGGGGGACAGTACAAGAGACCCAGTACTTC. This translates into CASSPVRGTVQETQYF. The V and J genes are TRBV4-1 and TRBJ2-5, with 7 bases aligning to TRBD1. Germline V CDR1 and CDR2: MGHRA, YSYEKL. Trimming removed 4 bases from V and 2 bases from J; junction bases left unmatched: 10. The CDR3 sequence is 16 residues long.

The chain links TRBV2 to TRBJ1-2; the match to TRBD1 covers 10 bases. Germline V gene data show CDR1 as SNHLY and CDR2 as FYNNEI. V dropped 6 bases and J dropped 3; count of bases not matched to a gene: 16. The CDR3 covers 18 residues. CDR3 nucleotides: TGTGCCAGCAGCGCCGCTACCCGAAGGACAGGGGGGGACTATGGCTACACCTTC. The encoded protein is CASSAATRRTGGDYGYTF. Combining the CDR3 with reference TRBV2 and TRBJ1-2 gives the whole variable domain EPEVTQTPSHQVTQMGQEVILRCVPISNHLYFYWYRQILGQKVEFLVSFYNNEISEKSEIFDDQFSVERPDGSNFTLKIRSTKLEDSAMYFCASSAATRRTGGDYGYTFGSGTRLTVV.

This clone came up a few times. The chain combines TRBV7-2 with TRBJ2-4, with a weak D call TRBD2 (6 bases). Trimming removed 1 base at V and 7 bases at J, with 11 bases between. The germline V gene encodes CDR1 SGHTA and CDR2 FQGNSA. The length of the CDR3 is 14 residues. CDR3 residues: CASSLGFGGNIQYF. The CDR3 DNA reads TGTGCCAGCAGCTTAGGATTTGGAGGGAACATTCAGTACTTC. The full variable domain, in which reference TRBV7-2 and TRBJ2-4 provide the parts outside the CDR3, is GAGVSQSPSNKVTEKGKDVELRCDPISGHTALYWYRQSLGQGLEFLIYFQGNSAPDKSGLPSDRFSAERTGGSVSTLTIQRTQQEDSAVYLCASSLGFGGNIQYFGAGTRLSVL.

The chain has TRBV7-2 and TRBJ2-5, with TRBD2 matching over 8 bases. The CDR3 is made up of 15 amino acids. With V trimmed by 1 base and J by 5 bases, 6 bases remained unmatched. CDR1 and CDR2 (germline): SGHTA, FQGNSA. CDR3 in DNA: TGTGCCAGCAGCTTAGTGGGACTAGATACGGAGACCCAGTACTTC. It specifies CASSLVGLDTETQYF. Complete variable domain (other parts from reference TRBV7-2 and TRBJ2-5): GAGVSQSPSNKVTEKGKDVELRCDPISGHTALYWYRQSLGQGLEFLIYFQGNSAPDKSGLPSDRFSAERTGGSVSTLTIQRTQQEDSAVYLCASSLVGLDTETQYFGPGTRLLVL.

CDR3 DNA sequence: TGTGCCAGCAGCTTGGATCAGGGAGGCTATGGCTACACCTTC. Translation: CASSLDQGGYGYTF. V gene TRBV5-6 combines with J gene TRBJ1-2, with D maybe TRBD1 (5 bases). There are 14 residues in the CDR3. The germline gives CDR1 SGHDT, CDR2 YYEEEE. Trimming shortened V by 0 bases and J by 4 bases, and 10 bases separated the two germline ends.

The CDR3 DNA reads TGCGCCAGCAGAGTGGCCATTTTGTCAGAGACCCAGTACTTC. Protein: CASRVAILSETQYF. The genes are TRBV5-1 and TRBJ2-5; the D is unclear. V was trimmed by 5 bases and J by 4 bases, leaving 15 bases between them. This CDR3 comprises 14 residues. Germline V gene data show CDR1 as SGHRS and CDR2 as YFSETQ.

The CDR3: CASSSPEIYGYTF. DNA of the CDR3: TGCGCCAGCAGCTCTCCGGAGATCTATGGCTACACCTTC. The chain combines TRBV5-1 with TRBJ1-2; D uncertain. CDR3 length equals 13 residues. Trimming cost V 3 bases and J 4 bases, with 10 bases left between them. Germline CDR1 and CDR2: SGHRS and YFSETQ.

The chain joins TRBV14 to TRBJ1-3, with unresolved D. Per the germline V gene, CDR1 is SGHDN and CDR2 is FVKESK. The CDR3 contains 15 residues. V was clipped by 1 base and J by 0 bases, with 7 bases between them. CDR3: CASSQARLSGNTIYF. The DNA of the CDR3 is TGTGCCAGCAGCCAAGCGCGACTCTCTGGAAACACCATATATTTT.

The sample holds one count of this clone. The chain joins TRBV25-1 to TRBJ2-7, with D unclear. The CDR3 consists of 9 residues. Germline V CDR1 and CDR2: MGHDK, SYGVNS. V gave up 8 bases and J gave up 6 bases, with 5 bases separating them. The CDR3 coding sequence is TGTGCCAGCTTCCGCGAGCAGTACTTC. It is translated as CASFREQYF.

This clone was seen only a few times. CDR3 in DNA: TGTGCCATCAGTGGTGGGAGCACAGATACGCAGTATTTT. This codes for CAISGGSTDTQYF. The chain links TRBV10-3 to TRBJ2-3, with D unresolved. Per the germline V gene, CDR1 is ENHRY and CDR2 is SYGVKD. The CDR3 spans 13 residues. V lost 4 bases to trimming and J lost 0 bases, with 5 bases between them.

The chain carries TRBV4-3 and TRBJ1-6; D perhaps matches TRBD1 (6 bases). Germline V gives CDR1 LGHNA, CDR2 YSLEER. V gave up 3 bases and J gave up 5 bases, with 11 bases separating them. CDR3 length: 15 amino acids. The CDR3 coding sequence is TGCGCCAGCAGCCAGAGGACAGCGGATAATTCACCCCTCCACTTT. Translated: CASSQRTADNSPLHF.